The 8 T cell receptor beta chains below were found in one sample sequenced in a study of regulatory T cells in long-lasting Graves disease. Assembly of TCR beta libraries relied on iRepertoire HTBI primers together with Arm-PCR of CDR3 regions. TCRdb ran MiXCR on the multiplex PCR reads and lists one entry per CDR3 protein. The repertoire holds under 250,000 distinct CDR3 sequences, with 20% to 25% as singletons. The sample's time point: newly diagnosed GD, antithyroid drugs for less than 3 months. PBMC-extracted RNA yielded the TCR library. Sequenced material: peripheral blood mononuclear cells (PBMCs), taken at new diagnosis, from a patient treated with antithyroid drugs. These receptors all stem from a female donor with Graves disease.

This clonotype was counted many times. The rearrangement links TRBV5-5 to TRBJ2-2; possibly TRBD1 for D (6 bases). The CDR3 is 14 amino acids. V lost 4 bases to trimming and J lost 7 bases, with 14 bases between them. Germline V gene sequence: CDR1 SGHKS, CDR2 YYEKEE (reference sequence). CDR3 sequence: CASSVLGAGGELFF. CDR3 sequence (DNA): TGTGCCAGCAGCGTCTTGGGGGCGGGCGGGGAGCTGTTTTTT.

V and J are TRBV7-3 and TRBJ2-7; weak D call: TRBD2 (7 bases). Looked up from germline, CDR1 is SGHTA and CDR2 is FQGTGA. The CDR3 is made up of 19 amino acids. The V end lost 5 bases, the J end lost 1 base, and 27 bases lay between the germline ends. Here the CDR3 reads CASSPTAEGGRRGSYEQYF. The CDR3, as DNA: TGTGCCAGCAGCCCAACCGCGGAGGGAGGGAGGAGGGGGTCCTACGAGCAGTACTTC.

A remark on this clonotype: An end of the junction does not agree with germline; a read error may underlie this. The V call is TRBV5-4, the J call TRBJ2-1; D is unresolved. The germline gives CDR1 SGHNT, CDR2 YYREEE (reference sequence). The CDR3 spans 14 residues. The CDR3 sequence: CASSLENGYNGQFF. The DNA for the CDR3 is TGTGCCAGCAGCTTGGAGAACGGCTACAATGGGCAGTTCTTC.

The gene calls are TRBV20-1 and TRBJ2-1; perhaps TRBD2 as D (7 bases). Trimming stripped 6 bases from V and 0 bases from J, with 9 bases between. Germline V gene lookup returns CDR1 DFQATT and CDR2 SNEGSKA (reference sequence). This CDR3 is built from 13 residues. The CDR3 DNA reads as TGCAGTGCGGGGGGGCACTCCTACAATGAGCAGTTCTTC. Translated: CSAGGHSYNEQFF.

This clonotype appeared a few times. The rearrangement uses TRBV7-9 and TRBJ2-1; D perhaps matches TRBD1 (6 bases). There are 13 residues in the CDR3. V was shortened by 4 bases and J by 7 bases, with 11 bases between the two germline ends. The germline V gene encodes CDR1 SEHNR and CDR2 FQNEAQ (reference sequence). In DNA form, the CDR3 reads TGTGCCAGCAGCTCCGGGACAAGAAATGAGCAGTTCTTC. Its translation is CASSSGTRNEQFF. Full variable domain (rest looked up from reference TRBV7-9 and TRBJ2-1): DTGVSQNPRHKITKRGQNVTFRCDPISEHNRLYWYRQTLGQGPEFLTYFQNEAQLEKSRLLSDRFSAERPKGSFSTLEIQRTEQGDSAMYLCASSSGTRNEQFFGPGTRLTVL.

This clonotype was seen repeatedly, ten times or more. This chain links TRBV7-2 with TRBJ1-5; no clear D gene. Germline CDR1 is SGHTA and CDR2 is FQGNSA. Trimming removed 5 bases at V and 6 bases at J, with 17 bases between. The length of the CDR3 is 15 residues. CDR3 residues: CASSTAGSLGQPQHF. Written as DNA, the CDR3 is TGTGCCAGCAGCACAGCAGGTAGTTTAGGTCAGCCCCAGCATTTT.

This clonotype was seen only a few times. A much bigger clone sits one base away, suggesting this may be a read error. V and J are TRBV11-2 and TRBJ1-1; D not certain. CDR1 SGHAT and CDR2 FQNNGV come from the germline V gene. The CDR3 covers 11 residues. The CDR3 reads CASSFSEAALF. In nucleotides, the CDR3 is TGTGCCAGCAGCTTTTCCGAGGCAGCTCTCTTT.

This clonotype was observed a single time. The chain joins TRBV28 to TRBJ1-1; D gene uncertain. CDR1 and CDR2 (germline): MDHEN, SYDVKM. This CDR3 has 16 residues. V was shortened by 4 bases and J by 0 bases, with 15 bases between the two germline ends. The CDR3 spells CASSSLVTEVNTEAFF. CDR3 sequence (DNA): TGTGCCAGCAGTTCGCTTGTAACAGAAGTGAACACTGAAGCTTTCTTT.